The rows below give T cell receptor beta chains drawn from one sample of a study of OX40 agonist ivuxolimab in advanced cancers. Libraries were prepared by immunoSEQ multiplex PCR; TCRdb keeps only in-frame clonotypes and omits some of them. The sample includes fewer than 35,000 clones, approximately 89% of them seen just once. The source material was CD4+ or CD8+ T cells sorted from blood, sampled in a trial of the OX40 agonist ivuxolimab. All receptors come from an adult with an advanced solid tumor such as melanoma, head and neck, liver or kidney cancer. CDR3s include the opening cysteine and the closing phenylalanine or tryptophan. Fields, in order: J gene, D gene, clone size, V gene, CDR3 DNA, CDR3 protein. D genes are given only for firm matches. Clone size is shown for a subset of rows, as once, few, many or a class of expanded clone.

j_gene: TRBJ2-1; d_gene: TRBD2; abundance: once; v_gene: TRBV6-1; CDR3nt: TGTGCCAGCGGGACTAGCGGGGGGGCTTTGGAGCAGTTCTTC; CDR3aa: CASGTSGGALEQFF
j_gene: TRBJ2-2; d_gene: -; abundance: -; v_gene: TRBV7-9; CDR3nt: TGTGCCAGCAGCTCCATGCTGAACACCGGGGAGCTGTTTTTT; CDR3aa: CASSSMLNTGELFF
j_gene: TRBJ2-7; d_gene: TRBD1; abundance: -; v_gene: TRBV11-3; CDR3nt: TGTGCCAGCAGCTTAGAAGGACAGGGCTACGAGCAGTACTTC; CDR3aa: CASSLEGQGYEQYF
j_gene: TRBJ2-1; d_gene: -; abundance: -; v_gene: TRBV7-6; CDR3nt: TGTGCCAGCAGCTTAGGGCCTGTGTTTGATGAGCAGTTCTTC; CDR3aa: CASSLGPVFDEQFF
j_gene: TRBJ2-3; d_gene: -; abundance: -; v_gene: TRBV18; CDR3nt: TGTGCCAGCTCACCGGTCGGCTCTTCTCGGGCAGATACGCAGTATTTT; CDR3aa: CASSPVGSSRADTQYF
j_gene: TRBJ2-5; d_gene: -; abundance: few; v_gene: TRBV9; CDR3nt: TGTGCCAGCAGCGTCCACCTCCAAGAGACCCAGTACTTC; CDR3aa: CASSVHLQETQYF
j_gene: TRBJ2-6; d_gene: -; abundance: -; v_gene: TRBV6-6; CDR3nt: TGTGCCAGCCTCGAGGGGGTCGGGGCCAACGTCCTGACTTTC; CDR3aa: CASLEGVGANVLTF
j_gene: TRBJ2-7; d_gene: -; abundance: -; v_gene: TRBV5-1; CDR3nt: TGCGCCAGCAGCTCCGACAGATACGAGCAGTACTTC; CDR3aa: CASSSDRYEQYF
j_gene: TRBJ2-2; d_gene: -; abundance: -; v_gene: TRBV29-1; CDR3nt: TGCAGCGTTGGCGCAGGGACTCCCAACACCGGGGAGCTGTTTTTT; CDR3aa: CSVGAGTPNTGELFF
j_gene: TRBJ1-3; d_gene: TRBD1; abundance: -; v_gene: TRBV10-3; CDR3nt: TGTGCCATCAGTGACGCGGGACAGGTCGGCTCTGGAAACACCATATATTTT; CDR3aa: CAISDAGQVGSGNTIYF
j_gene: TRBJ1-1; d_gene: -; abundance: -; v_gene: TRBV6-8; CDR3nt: TGTGCCAGCAGTTATTTGAGTTTGAGGGGAGAAGCTTTCTTT; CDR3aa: CASSYLSLRGEAFF
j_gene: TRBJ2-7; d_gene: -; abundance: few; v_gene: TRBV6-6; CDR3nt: TGTGCCAGCAGTTACTCCCCGGGACGGTCCTACGAGCAGTACTTC; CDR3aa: CASSYSPGRSYEQYF
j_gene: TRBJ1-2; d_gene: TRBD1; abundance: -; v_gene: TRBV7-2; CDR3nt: TGTGCCAGCAGCACTACAGGACAGGGCGGTAATGGCTACACCTTC; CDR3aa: CASSTTGQGGNGYTF
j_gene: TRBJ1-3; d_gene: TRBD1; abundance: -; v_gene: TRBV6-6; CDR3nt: TGTGCCAGCAGAAAAGTGGGACAGGGGATCGAAAACACCATATATTTT; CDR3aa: CASRKVGQGIENTIYF
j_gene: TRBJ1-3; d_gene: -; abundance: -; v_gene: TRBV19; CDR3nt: TGTGCCAGTAGTCTAACAGGGAGCTCTGGAAACACCATATATTTT; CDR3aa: CASSLTGSSGNTIYF
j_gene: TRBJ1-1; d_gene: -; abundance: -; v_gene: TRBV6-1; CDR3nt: TGTGCCAGCAGCCTAGGACCGGCGGGGGGGGAAGCTTTCTTT; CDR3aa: CASSLGPAGGEAFF
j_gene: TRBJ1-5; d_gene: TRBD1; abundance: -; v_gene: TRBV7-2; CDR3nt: TGTGCCAGCAGCTTAGCTTCGACAGGGGTTCAGCCCCAGCATTTT; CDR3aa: CASSLASTGVQPQHF